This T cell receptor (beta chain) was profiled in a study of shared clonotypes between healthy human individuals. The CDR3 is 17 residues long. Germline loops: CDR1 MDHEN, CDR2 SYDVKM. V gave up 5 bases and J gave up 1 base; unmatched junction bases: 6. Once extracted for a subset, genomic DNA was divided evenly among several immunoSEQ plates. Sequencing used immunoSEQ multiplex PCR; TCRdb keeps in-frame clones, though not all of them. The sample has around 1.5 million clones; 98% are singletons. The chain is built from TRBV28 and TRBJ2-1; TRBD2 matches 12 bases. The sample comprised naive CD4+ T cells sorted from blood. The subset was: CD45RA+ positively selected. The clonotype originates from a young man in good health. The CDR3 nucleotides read TGTGCCAGCAGTGTAGGACTAGCGGGATTTTCCTACAATGAGCAGTTCTTC. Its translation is CASSVGLAGFSYNEQFF.